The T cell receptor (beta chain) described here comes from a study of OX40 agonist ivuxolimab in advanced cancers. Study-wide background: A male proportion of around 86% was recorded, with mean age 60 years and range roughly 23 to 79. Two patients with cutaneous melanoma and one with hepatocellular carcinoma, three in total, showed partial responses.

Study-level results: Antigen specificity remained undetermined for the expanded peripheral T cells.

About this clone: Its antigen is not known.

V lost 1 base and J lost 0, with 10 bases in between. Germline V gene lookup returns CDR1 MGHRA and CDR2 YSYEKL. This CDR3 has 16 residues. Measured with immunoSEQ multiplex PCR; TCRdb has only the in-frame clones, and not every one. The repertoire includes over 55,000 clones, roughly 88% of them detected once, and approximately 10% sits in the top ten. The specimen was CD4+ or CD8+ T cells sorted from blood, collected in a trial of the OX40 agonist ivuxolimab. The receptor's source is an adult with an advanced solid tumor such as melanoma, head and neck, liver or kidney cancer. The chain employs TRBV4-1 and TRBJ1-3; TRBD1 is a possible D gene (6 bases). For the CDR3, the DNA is TGCGCCAGCAGCCAAGTAAACAGGGACTCTGGAAACACCATATATTTT. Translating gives CASSQVNRDSGNTIYF.